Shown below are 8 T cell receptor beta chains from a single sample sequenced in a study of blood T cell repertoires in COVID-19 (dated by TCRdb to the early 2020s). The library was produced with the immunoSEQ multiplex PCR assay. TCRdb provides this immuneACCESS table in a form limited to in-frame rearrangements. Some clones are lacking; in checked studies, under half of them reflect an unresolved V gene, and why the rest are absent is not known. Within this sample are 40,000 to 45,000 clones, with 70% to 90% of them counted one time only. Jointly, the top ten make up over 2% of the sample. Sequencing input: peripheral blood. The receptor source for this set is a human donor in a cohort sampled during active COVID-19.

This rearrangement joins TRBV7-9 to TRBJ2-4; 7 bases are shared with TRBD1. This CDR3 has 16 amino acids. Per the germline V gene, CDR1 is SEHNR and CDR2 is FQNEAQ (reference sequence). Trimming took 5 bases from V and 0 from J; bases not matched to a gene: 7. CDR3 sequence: CASSPNRGLAKNIQYF. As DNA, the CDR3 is TGTGCCAGCAGCCCCAACAGGGGTTTAGCCAAAAACATTCAGTACTTC.

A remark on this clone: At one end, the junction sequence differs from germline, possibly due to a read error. The CDR3 nucleotides are TGTGCCAGCAGTTTGCGGACTCATCCCAATGGGCAGTTCTTC. It encodes CASSLRTHPNGQFF. The chain has TRBV27 and TRBJ2-1; the D gene is possibly TRBD2 (5 bases). The CDR3 runs 14 residues. Looked up from germline, CDR1 is MNHEY and CDR2 is SMNVEV (reference sequence).

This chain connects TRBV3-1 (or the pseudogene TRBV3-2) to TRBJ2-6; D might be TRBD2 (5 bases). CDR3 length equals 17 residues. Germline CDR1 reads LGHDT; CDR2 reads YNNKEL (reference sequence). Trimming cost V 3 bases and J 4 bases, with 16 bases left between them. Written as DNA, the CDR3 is TGTGCCAGCAGCCATATTGACTGGGCGGGCGGGGCCAACGTCCTGACTTTC. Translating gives CASSHIDWAGGANVLTF.

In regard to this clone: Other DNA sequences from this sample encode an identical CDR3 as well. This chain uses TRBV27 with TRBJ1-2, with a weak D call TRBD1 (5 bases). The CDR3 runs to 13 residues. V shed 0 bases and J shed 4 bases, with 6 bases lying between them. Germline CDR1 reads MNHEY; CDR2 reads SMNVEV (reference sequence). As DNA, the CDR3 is TGTGCCAGCAGTTTATCCGGGGGCTATGGCTACACCTTC. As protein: CASSLSGGYGYTF.

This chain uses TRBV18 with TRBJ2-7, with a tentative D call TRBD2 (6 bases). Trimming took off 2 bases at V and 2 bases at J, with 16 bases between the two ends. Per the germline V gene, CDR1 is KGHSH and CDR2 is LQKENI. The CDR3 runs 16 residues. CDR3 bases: TGTGCCAGCTCACCATTCAGGGAGGACGGGGCCTACGAGCAGTACTTC. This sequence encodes CASSPFREDGAYEQYF.

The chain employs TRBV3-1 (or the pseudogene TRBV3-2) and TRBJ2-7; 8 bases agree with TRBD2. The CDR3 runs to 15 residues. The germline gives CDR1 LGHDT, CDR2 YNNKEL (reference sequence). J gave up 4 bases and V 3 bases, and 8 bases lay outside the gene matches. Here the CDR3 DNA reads TGTGCCAGCAGCCAGATTTTCAGCGGGGGTTACGAGCAGTACTTC. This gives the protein CASSQIFSGGYEQYF.

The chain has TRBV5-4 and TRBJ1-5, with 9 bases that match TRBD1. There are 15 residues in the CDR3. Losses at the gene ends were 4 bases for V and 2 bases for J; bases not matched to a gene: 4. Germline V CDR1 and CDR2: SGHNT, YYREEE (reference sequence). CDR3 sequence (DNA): TGTGCCAGCAGCAGGGGACAGGGCGGCAATCAGCCCCAGCATTTT. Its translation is CASSRGQGGNQPQHF.

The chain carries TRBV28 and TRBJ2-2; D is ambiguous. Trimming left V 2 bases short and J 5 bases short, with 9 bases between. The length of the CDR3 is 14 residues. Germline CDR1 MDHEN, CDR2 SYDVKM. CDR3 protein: CASSLGRSTGELFF. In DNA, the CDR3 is TGTGCCAGCAGTTTAGGTAGATCAACCGGGGAGCTGTTTTTT.